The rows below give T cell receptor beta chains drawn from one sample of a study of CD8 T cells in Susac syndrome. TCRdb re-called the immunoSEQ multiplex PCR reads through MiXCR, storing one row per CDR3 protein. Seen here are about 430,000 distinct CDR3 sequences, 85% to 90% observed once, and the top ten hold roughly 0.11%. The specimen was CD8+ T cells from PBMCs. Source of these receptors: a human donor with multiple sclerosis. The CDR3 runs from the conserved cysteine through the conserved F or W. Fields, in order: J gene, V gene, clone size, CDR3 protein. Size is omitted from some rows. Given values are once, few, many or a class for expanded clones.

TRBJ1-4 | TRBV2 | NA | CASSGTVNEKLFF
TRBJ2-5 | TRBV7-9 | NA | CASTVGGEETQYF
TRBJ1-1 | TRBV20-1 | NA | CSAKADRGRSITELAFF
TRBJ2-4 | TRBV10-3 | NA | CAISEAPSRGAKNIQYF
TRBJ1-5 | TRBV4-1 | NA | CASSQDSQSYQPQHF
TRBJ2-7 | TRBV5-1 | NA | CASMPGEGDEQYF
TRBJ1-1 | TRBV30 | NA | CAWDGTGGNTEAFF
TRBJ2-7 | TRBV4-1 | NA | CASSQDEGAGSSYEQYF
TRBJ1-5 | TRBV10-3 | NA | CAINLGGFGHPQHF
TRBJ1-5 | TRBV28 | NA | CASSLNRQGVGQPQHF
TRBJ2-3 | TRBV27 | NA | CASRGDSGYTQYF
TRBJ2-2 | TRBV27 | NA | CASSLSDPNTGELFF
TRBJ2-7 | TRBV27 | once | CASSPSGLSYEQYF
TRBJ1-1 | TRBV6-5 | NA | CASSYLTGGEAFF
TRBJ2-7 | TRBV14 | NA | CASSPVAGATYEQYF
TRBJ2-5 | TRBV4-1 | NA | CASSQESTVETQYF
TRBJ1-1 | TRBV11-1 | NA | CASSLKGGPTHMNTEAFF
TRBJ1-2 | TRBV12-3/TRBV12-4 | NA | CASSLWEGYGYTF
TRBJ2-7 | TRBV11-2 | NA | CASSLGTDFSYEQYF
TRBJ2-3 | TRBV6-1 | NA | CASSEGAGSTDTQYF
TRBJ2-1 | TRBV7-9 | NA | CASSLEGGGVEQFF
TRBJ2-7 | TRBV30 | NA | CAWTGQLYHEQYF
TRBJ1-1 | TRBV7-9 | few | CASSSSGVPEAFF
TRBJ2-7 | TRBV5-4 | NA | CASSFSGATYEQYF
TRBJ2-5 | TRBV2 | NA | CASLPRDQETQYF
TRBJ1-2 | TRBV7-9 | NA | CASSSSYYGYTF
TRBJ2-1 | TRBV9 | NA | CASSVEGSSDEQFF
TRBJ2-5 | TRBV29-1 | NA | CSVDSLTQETQYF
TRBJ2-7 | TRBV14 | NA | CASSQDPLSRGEQYF
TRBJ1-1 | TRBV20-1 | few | CSARGGGDTEAFF
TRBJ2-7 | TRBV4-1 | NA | CASSHGLAAGYEQYF
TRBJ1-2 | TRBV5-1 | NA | CASSFDRVNGYTF
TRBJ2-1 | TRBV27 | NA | CASSLPGQLKDEQFF
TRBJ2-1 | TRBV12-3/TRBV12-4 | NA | CASRTRGGGEQFF
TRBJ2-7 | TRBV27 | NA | CASSPSPSGTYEQYF
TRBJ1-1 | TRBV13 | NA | CASRPTFSGTEAFF
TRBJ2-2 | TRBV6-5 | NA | CASSYSGQGTGELFF
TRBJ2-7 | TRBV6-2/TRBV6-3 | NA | CASSYSVAGGSYEQYF
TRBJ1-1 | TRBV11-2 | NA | CASSLSQAMNTEAFF
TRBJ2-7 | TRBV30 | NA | CAWISRTGVYEQYF
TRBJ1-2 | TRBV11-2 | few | CASSFPGGSGLLYGYTF
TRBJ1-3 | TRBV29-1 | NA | CSAEGKDGASGNTIYF
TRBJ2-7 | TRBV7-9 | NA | CASSFESSGYEQYF
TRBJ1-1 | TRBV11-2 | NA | CASRDGAFFMNTEAFF
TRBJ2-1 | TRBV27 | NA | CASQVAGGSYNEQFF
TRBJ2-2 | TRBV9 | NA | CASSVGGTEWNTGELFF
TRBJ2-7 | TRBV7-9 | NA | CASSPPLGGDYEQYF
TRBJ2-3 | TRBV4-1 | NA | CASSLRYSGGTQYF